This T cell receptor (beta chain) was profiled in a study of metastatic and nonmetastatic thyroid tumors. TCRdb re-called clones via MiXCR from the PCR reads. Found here are some 54,000 clones, approximately 15% of them singletons; the top ten hold 3%. No patient had received any treatment before thyroid surgery. Germline V CDR1 and CDR2: SGDLS, YYNGEE. Trimming removed 6 bases from V and 1 base from J, with 16 bases in between. The CDR3 is 15 residues long. The specimen was blood. The chain joins TRBV9 to TRBJ1-2, with D perhaps matching TRBD1 (6 bases). The clonotype comes from a female donor with papillary thyroid cancer or a benign thyroid nodule (not recorded which). Some clones in this sample may be carry-over from other donors' samples. CDR3 sequence (DNA): TGTGCCAGCATTCCTGGAAGAGGGGGTAACTATGGCTACACCTTC. This codes for CASIPGRGGNYGYTF.